The clone carrying this TCR beta chain was observed many times. Trimming left V 6 bases short and J 0 bases short, with 15 bases between. Germline V gives CDR1 ENHRY, CDR2 SYGVKD. CDR3 size: 16 residues. TCRdb reprocessed the RT-PCR reads via MiXCR and lists one record per CDR3 protein. Among 550,000 to 750,000 distinct CDR3 sequences listed, 12% to 15% were seen once. This receptor was identified in a female donor in good health, serving as a healthy control. The rearrangement uses TRBV10-3 and TRBJ2-1, with D possibly matching TRBD1 (5 bases). The sample consisted of memory CD4+ T cells from blood. The CDR3 sequence: CAISALRVSSYNEQFF. The CDR3 DNA reads as TGTGCCATCAGCGCACTCAGGGTGAGCTCCTACAATGAGCAGTTCTTC.